The T cell receptor beta chain described here comes from a study of liver allograft versus peripheral blood T cells. At the level of the study: Comparing T cell receptor repertoires in transplanted livers with those in recipients' peripheral blood was part of the design.

The ends were cut back, 6 bases at V and 5 bases at J, with 14 bases in the middle. The germline gives CDR1 WSHSY, CDR2 SAAADI. The CDR3 totals 14 residues. TCRdb re-derived calls from the reads in MiXCR, one entry per CDR3 protein. The table has fewer than 15,000 distinct CDR3 sequences, approximately 17% seen once. The V call is TRBV10-2, the J call TRBJ2-1; D may be TRBD2 (6 bases). The receptor was derived from a human patient who had a liver transplant. These T cells may partly come from the graft donor. CDR3 region: CASRPPGGNNEQFF. In DNA form, the CDR3 reads TGCGCCAGCAGGCCCCCTGGGGGGAACAATGAGCAGTTCTTC.